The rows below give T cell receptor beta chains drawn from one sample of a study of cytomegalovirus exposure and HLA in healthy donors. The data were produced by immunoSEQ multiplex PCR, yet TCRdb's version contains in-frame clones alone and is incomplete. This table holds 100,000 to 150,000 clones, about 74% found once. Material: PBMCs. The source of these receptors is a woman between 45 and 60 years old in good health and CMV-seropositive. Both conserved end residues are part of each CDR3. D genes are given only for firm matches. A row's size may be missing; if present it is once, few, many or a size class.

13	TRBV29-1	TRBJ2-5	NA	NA	CSVEAGQKETQYF	TGCAGCGTTGAAGCCGGACAGAAAGAGACCCAGTACTTC
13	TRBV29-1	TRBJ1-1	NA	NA	CSVAQHMNTEAFF	TGCAGCGTTGCCCAACATATGAACACTGAAGCTTTCTTT
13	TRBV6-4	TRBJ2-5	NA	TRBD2	CASIRGGQETQYF	TGTGCCAGCATTCGGGGGGGCCAAGAGACCCAGTACTTC
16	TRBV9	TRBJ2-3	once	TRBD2	CASSVSGAGGPDTQYF	TGTGCCAGCAGCGTATCGGGGGCGGGGGGCCCAGATACGCAGTATTTT
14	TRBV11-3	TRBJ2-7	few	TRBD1	CASSPQGASYEQYF	TGTGCCAGCAGCCCGCAGGGGGCATCCTACGAGCAGTACTTC
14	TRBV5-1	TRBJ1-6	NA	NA	CASRTGSYNSPLHF	TGCGCCAGCAGGACAGGCTCCTATAATTCACCCCTCCACTTT
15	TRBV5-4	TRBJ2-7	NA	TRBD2	CASSLQQRGGYEQYF	TGTGCCAGCAGCTTACAACAGCGGGGGGGCTACGAGCAGTACTTC
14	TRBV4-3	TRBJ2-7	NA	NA	CASSQELSSYEQYF	TGCGCCAGCAGCCAAGAACTTAGCTCCTACGAGCAGTACTTC
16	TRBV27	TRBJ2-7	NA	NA	CASSFLPGHSYSEQYF	TGTGCCAGCAGTTTCCTTCCGGGACACTCCTATTCCGAGCAGTACTTC
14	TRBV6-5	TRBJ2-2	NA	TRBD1	CASSRDRNTGELFF	TGTGCCAGCAGCCGGGACAGGAACACCGGGGAGCTGTTTTTT
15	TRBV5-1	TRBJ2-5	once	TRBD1	CASSWRDRAQETQYF	TGCGCCAGCAGCTGGAGGGACAGGGCTCAAGAGACCCAGTACTTC
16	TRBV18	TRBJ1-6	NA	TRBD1	CASSPIETGVNSPLHF	TGTGCCAGCTCACCAATAGAGACAGGGGTAAATTCACCCCTCCACTTT
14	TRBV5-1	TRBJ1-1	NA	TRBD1	CASSLVLGQNEAFF	TGCGCCAGCAGCTTGGTGTTGGGACAGAATGAAGCTTTCTTT
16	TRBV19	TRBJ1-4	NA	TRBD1	CASSKTRDRRSGKLFF	TGTGCCAGTAGTAAGACGAGGGACAGGAGATCCGGAAAACTGTTTTTT
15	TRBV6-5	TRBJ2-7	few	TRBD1	CASSLGQGAGYEQYF	TGTGCCAGCAGTTTAGGACAGGGGGCGGGGTACGAGCAGTACTTC